The rows below give T cell receptor beta chains drawn from one sample of a study of cytomegalovirus exposure and HLA in healthy donors. The protocol was immunoSEQ multiplex PCR, while the TCRdb copy is restricted to in-frame clones and leaves out a portion. Here the sample spans about 170,000 clones, less than 80% being singletons. The sample comprised PBMCs. These receptors were collected from a female donor in good health and CMV-seronegative. The CDR3 runs from the conserved cysteine through the conserved F or W. A D gene is named only where the DNA matches it firmly. Size is stated for part of the rows, as once, few or many counts, or as a class when the clone is expanded.

TRBV28,TRBJ2-1,TRBD2,.,TGTGCCACCTCAGCGGGAGGGTCTCGGGAGCAGTTCTTC,CATSAGGSREQFF
TRBV27,TRBJ2-7,TRBD2,.,TGTGCCAGCAGTTTATACGGTGGGGAGGGCTCCTACGAGCAGTACTTC,CASSLYGGEGSYEQYF
TRBV7-2,TRBJ2-7,TRBD2,few,TGTGCCAGCAGCTTATGGGCCGGGAGGGGTGACGAGCAGTACTTC,CASSLWAGRGDEQYF
TRBV15,TRBJ1-5,.,.,TGTGCCACCAGCAGAGATCCCCCTGCCCAGCATTTT,CATSRDPPAQHF
TRBV28,TRBJ2-1,TRBD1,.,TGTGCCAGCAGTACCCAGGACAGGCGAGACAATGAGCAGTTCTTC,CASSTQDRRDNEQFF
TRBV29-1,TRBJ2-3,TRBD2,.,TGCAGCGCCCCCCCCGCGCCTGGCGGGGGAGGCCCAGATACGCAGTATTTT,CSAPPAPGGGGPDTQYF
TRBV5-4,TRBJ1-2,.,.,TGTGCCAGCAGTCCCGGAGGGGCCACACGACGAGCTGGCTACACCTTC,CASSPGGATRRAGYTF
TRBV30,TRBJ1-2,TRBD1,.,TGTGCCTGGAGTTACGCCGGGACAGGGAGCGGTGGCTACACCTTC,CAWSYAGTGSGGYTF
TRBV12-5,TRBJ1-2,.,.,TGTGCTAGTGGTACCCTCGGGTCCGTCTTTGGCTACACCTTC,CASGTLGSVFGYTF
TRBV10-3,TRBJ2-7,TRBD1,few,TGTGCCATCAGTGTAGGGACAGGTTATTCCTACGAGCAGTACTTC,CAISVGTGYSYEQYF
TRBV7-9,TRBJ2-1,.,few,TGTGCCAGCAGCCCCGGAACAGCCAACAATGAGCAGTTCTTC,CASSPGTANNEQFF
TRBV19,TRBJ2-1,.,.,TGTGCCAGTAGTATAACAGGACAGTACAATGAGCAGTTCTTC,CASSITGQYNEQFF
TRBV7-9,TRBJ2-1,.,few,TGTGCCAGCAGCTTAGCGTTACAGTACAATGAGCAGTTCTTC,CASSLALQYNEQFF
TRBV6-1,TRBJ1-2,.,.,TGTGCCAGCAGTGAAGTGGGGGGGCCGGGTGGCTACACCTTC,CASSEVGGPGGYTF
TRBV19,TRBJ1-3,.,.,TGTGCCAGTAGTCGCGCGGATAGCTCTGGAAACACCATATATTTT,CASSRADSSGNTIYF
TRBV6-5,TRBJ1-2,.,.,TGTGCCAGCAGCTCTCCCTATGGCTACACCTTC,CASSSPYGYTF
TRBV9,TRBJ2-5,.,few,TGTGCCAGCAGCGTATCCCCAGGGGCGACCCAGTACTTC,CASSVSPGATQYF